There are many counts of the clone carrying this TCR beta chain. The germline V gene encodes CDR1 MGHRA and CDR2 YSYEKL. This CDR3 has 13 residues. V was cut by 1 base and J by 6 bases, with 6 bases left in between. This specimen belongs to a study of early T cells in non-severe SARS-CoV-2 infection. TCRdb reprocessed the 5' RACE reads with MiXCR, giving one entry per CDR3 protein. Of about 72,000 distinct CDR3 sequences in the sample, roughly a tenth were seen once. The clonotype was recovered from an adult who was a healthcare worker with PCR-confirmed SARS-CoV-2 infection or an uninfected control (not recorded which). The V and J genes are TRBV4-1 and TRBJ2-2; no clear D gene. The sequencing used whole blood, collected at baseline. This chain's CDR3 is CASSQGGPGELFF. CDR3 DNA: TGCGCCAGCAGCCAAGGAGGTCCCGGGGAGCTGTTTTTT.